A selection of T cell receptor beta chains follows, all from one sample in a study of blood T cell repertoires in COVID-19. Repertoires were generated with immunoSEQ multiplex PCR, while TCRdb's copy carries only in-frame clones and drops some. The sample contains 150,000 or so clones, 70% to 90% of which appear only once. Sequences were obtained from peripheral blood. The source is a woman aged 45-65 years with COVID-19, enrolled during active disease. CDR3s include the opening cysteine and the closing phenylalanine or tryptophan. D genes are given only for firm matches. Clone size appears in some rows only: once, few, many, or a class for an expanded clone.

j_call clone_size d_call v_call cdr3_aa cdr3_nt
TRBJ2-5 NA TRBD1 TRBV7-9 CASSLGQGVETQYF TGTGCCAGCAGCTTAGGACAGGGGGTGGAGACCCAGTACTTC
TRBJ1-5 once NA TRBV28 CASSPPRTGDNQPQHF TGTGCCAGCAGTCCACCCCGGACGGGAGACAATCAGCCCCAGCATTTT
TRBJ2-5 NA TRBD1 TRBV19 CASSHRQGLETQYF TGTGCCAGTAGTCATCGACAGGGTTTGGAGACCCAGTACTTC
TRBJ2-3 NA TRBD2 TRBV30 CAWSAGRGVDTQYF TGTGCCTGGAGTGCGGGGCGGGGGGTAGATACGCAGTATTTT
TRBJ2-3 NA TRBD1 TRBV20-1 CSRQGSDTQYF TGCAGTAGACAGGGATCAGATACGCAGTATTTT
TRBJ2-3 NA TRBD2 TRBV10-3 CAISERSGGASDTQYF TGTGCCATCAGTGAGAGAAGCGGGGGGGCTTCAGATACGCAGTATTTT
TRBJ2-1 NA NA TRBV3-1/TRBV3-2 CASSSRDEQFF TGTGCCAGCAGCTCCAGGGATGAGCAGTTCTTC
TRBJ2-7 NA NA TRBV6-5 CATIGLGSSYEQYF TGTGCCACCATCGGACTGGGGAGCTCCTACGAGCAGTACTTC
TRBJ2-7 NA TRBD2 TRBV6-5 CASISGGPLYEQYF TGTGCCAGCATTAGCGGGGGCCCTCTTTACGAGCAGTACTTC
TRBJ2-3 NA TRBD2 TRBV19 CASSIGGGAKDTQYF TGTGCCAGTAGTATCGGCGGGGGGGCAAAGGATACGCAGTATTTT
TRBJ1-4 few TRBD1 TRBV28 CASNPTNLQGANEKLFF TGTGCCAGCAACCCCACCAATCTACAGGGGGCTAATGAAAAACTGTTTTTT
TRBJ1-2 NA TRBD1 TRBV28 CASRVDRGGYTF TGTGCCAGCAGGGTCGACAGGGGCGGCTACACCTTC
TRBJ2-1 NA TRBD1 TRBV5-4 CASSKDRGYEQFF TGTGCCAGCAGCAAGGACAGGGGTTATGAGCAGTTCTTC
TRBJ2-7 NA TRBD1 TRBV5-5 CASRRTGEGYEQYF TGTGCCAGCAGGCGGACAGGGGAGGGCTACGAGCAGTACTTC
TRBJ2-7 NA TRBD1 TRBV4-1 CASSRPGQGFHEQYF TGCGCCAGCAGCCGACCGGGACAGGGCTTCCACGAGCAGTACTTC
TRBJ1-4 NA TRBD1 TRBV2 CASSKDRATNEKLFF TGTGCCAGCAGCAAAGACAGGGCAACTAATGAAAAACTGTTTTTT
TRBJ1-2 few NA TRBV7-2 CASSLIGAGYGYTF TGTGCCAGCAGCTTAATAGGGGCCGGCTATGGCTACACCTTC
TRBJ2-7 NA NA TRBV5-4 CASSPGQSYEQYF TGTGCCAGCAGCCCAGGACAGAGCTACGAGCAGTACTTC
TRBJ2-5 NA TRBD2 TRBV28 CASSASGGFVETQYF TGTGCCAGCTCGGCTAGCGGGGGATTTGTGGAGACCCAGTACTTC
TRBJ1-6 NA NA TRBV11-3 CASSLYNYNSPLHF TGTGCCAGCAGCTTGTACAATTATAATTCACCCCTCCACTTT
TRBJ1-4 few NA TRBV19 CASNQGGKLFF TGTGCCAGTAACCAAGGGGGAAAACTGTTTTTT
TRBJ2-7 once TRBD2 TRBV11-3 CASSVLAGGYEQYF TGTGCCAGCAGCGTCCTGGCGGGGGGCTACGAGCAGTACTTC
TRBJ1-5 NA NA TRBV4-1 CASSQGARGEPQHF TGCGCCAGCAGCCAAGGGGCCAGGGGTGAGCCCCAGCATTTT
TRBJ2-1 NA NA TRBV12-1 CASSFAVYNEQFF TGTGCCAGCAGCTTTGCCGTATACAATGAGCAGTTCTTC
TRBJ1-5 NA TRBD1 TRBV6-1 CASSDTGTGGEPQHF TGTGCCAGCAGTGACACCGGGACAGGGGGTGAGCCCCAGCATTTT
TRBJ1-1 few TRBD1 TRBV30 CAWKGLGQGNTEAFF TGTGCCTGGAAGGGGCTGGGACAGGGAAACACTGAAGCTTTCTTT
TRBJ1-2 NA NA TRBV30 CAWSVTEGYTF TGTGCCTGGAGTGTAACAGAAGGCTACACCTTC
TRBJ1-3 NA NA TRBV4-2 CASSPEQGASGNTIYF TGTGCCAGCAGCCCGGAACAGGGCGCCTCTGGAAACACCATATATTTT
TRBJ2-7 once TRBD2 TRBV4-1 CASSQYGTSDIYEQYF TGCGCCAGCAGCCAGTACGGGACTAGCGATATCTACGAGCAGTACTTC
TRBJ1-6 NA NA TRBV2 CASRWTEGYNSPLHF TGTGCCAGCAGGTGGACAGAAGGATATAATTCACCCCTCCACTTT
TRBJ1-2 NA NA TRBV30 CAWSEQGYGYTF TGTGCCTGGAGCGAACAGGGTTATGGCTACACCTTC
TRBJ1-4 NA NA TRBV27 CASSLSREGGNEKLFF TGTGCCAGCAGTTTATCCAGGGAAGGAGGGAATGAAAAACTGTTTTTT
TRBJ2-3 NA NA TRBV21-1 CASSKRTSGGPSGGDTQYF TGTGCCAGCAGCAAAAGAACTAGCGGGGGCCCTAGTGGGGGAGATACGCAGTATTTT
TRBJ1-2 NA TRBD1 TRBV12-3/TRBV12-4 CASSSRGTGYTF TGTGCCAGCAGTTCCAGGGGGACTGGCTACACCTTC
TRBJ1-5 NA TRBD1 TRBV28 CASSESTGGNQPQHF TGTGCCAGCAGTGAGTCGACAGGGGGCAATCAGCCCCAGCATTTT
TRBJ2-5 NA NA TRBV6-5 CASSIAREETQYF TGTGCCAGCAGTATAGCGAGGGAAGAGACCCAGTACTTC
TRBJ1-5 NA NA TRBV18 CASSPAEDSRVGPQHF TGTGCCAGCTCACCGGCCGAGGACAGCCGGGTAGGGCCCCAGCATTTT
TRBJ1-4 NA TRBD1 TRBV7-9 CASSTTGTGLEKLFF TGTGCCAGCAGCACCACCGGGACAGGGCTTGAAAAACTGTTTTTT
TRBJ2-3 NA NA TRBV10-3 CAISILSTDTQYF TGTGCCATCAGTATACTGAGCACAGATACGCAGTATTTT
TRBJ2-1 NA TRBD2 TRBV6-4 CASSDSSGGANEQFF TGTGCCAGCAGTGACTCTAGCGGGGGGGCCAATGAGCAGTTCTTC
TRBJ1-4 NA TRBD1 TRBV18 CASSAGQRNEKLFF TGTGCCAGCTCCGCGGGACAGCGGAATGAAAAACTGTTTTTT
TRBJ1-2 few NA TRBV4-1 CASSQERGLGYGYTF TGCGCCAGCAGCCAAGAACGGGGGTTGGGATATGGCTACACCTTC
TRBJ2-5 NA NA TRBV9 CASSSQGLQTQYF TGTGCCAGCAGCTCACAGGGACTACAGACCCAGTACTTC
TRBJ1-4 few TRBD1 TRBV2 CASSEAGTVNEKLFF TGTGCCAGCAGTGAAGCGGGGACAGTTAATGAAAAACTGTTTTTT
TRBJ2-2 few TRBD2 TRBV30 CAGRRGGYTGELFF TGTGCCGGGAGACGGGGGGGCTACACCGGGGAGCTGTTTTTT
TRBJ2-2 NA NA TRBV25-1 CASSATGGAGELFF TGTGCCAGCAGTGCCACAGGGGGGGCCGGGGAGCTGTTTTTT
TRBJ2-1 NA TRBD1 TRBV2 CASANRGAEQFF TGTGCCAGCGCCAACAGGGGCGCTGAGCAGTTCTTC
TRBJ2-5 few TRBD1 TRBV24-1 CATSDWNRGETQYF TGTGCCACCAGTGATTGGAACAGGGGAGAGACCCAGTACTTC
TRBJ1-2 NA TRBD1 TRBV4-3 CASSQWDSNYGYTF TGCGCCAGCAGCCAGTGGGACAGTAATTATGGCTACACCTTC
TRBJ2-5 NA TRBD2 TRBV2 CASRGLAGGRETQYF TGTGCCAGCAGAGGACTAGCGGGGGGGCGAGAGACCCAGTACTTC
TRBJ2-1 many NA TRBV5-1 CASSLSGPLNEQFF TGCGCCAGCAGCTTAAGCGGACCCTTAAATGAGCAGTTCTTC
TRBJ1-1 NA NA TRBV4-2 CASSSGQGLNTEAFF TGTGCCAGCAGCTCCGGGCAGGGGTTGAACACTGAAGCTTTCTTT
TRBJ2-5 NA TRBD2 TRBV7-6 CASSIGTSGPGSQYF TGTGCCAGCAGCATCGGTACTAGCGGCCCCGGGAGCCAGTACTTC